These 25 T cell receptor beta chains came from one sample sequenced in a study of cytomegalovirus exposure and HLA in healthy donors. Vbeta (60) and Jbeta (13) primers were used in the PCR. The repertoire was sequenced with immunoSEQ multiplex PCR; TCRdb's copy has only in-frame clones and lacks some. The sample includes under 200,000 clones, roughly 81% seen only once; the top ten take approximately 2.5%. The specimen sequenced was PBMCs. The receptors shown here come from a young man in good health and CMV-seropositive.

The rearrangement uses TRBV7-9 and TRBJ1-2, with D unclear. V gave up 5 bases and J gave up 10 bases, with 20 bases separating them. This CDR3 region has 14 residues. The germline V gene has CDR1 SEHNR and CDR2 FQNEAQ (reference sequence). The CDR3 region has the DNA TGTGCCAGCAGCATTACCGGGGTAGCAATGGACTACACCTTC. This codes for CASSITGVAMDYTF.

This chain uses TRBV6-5 with TRBJ2-5, with D possibly being TRBD2 (6 bases). Deletions cut 0 bases from V and 5 bases from J, with 10 bases between. Germline-derived CDR1 and CDR2 are MNHEY and SVGAGI. CDR3 size: 14 residues. CDR3 in amino acids: CASSYSPGVETQYF. The CDR3 region has the DNA TGTGCCAGCAGTTACTCTCCGGGAGTTGAGACCCAGTACTTC.

The V gene is TRBV7-2, the J gene TRBJ2-4; no firm D call. The length of the CDR3 is 14 residues. V lost 1 base and J lost 4, with 8 bases in between. Germline-derived CDR1 and CDR2 are SGHTA and FQGNSA. For the CDR3, the DNA is TGTGCCAGCAGCTTAGTTAGTTCTAAAAACATTCAGTACTTC. It encodes CASSLVSSKNIQYF.

The chain joins TRBV4-2 to TRBJ1-6; possible D gene TRBD1, 5 bases. Germline V gives CDR1 LGHNA, CDR2 YNFKEQ. Trimming stripped 4 bases from V and 3 bases from J, with 13 bases between. This CDR3 has 16 amino acids. CDR3 region: CASSPYWGGYNSPLHF. CDR3 DNA: TGTGCCAGCAGCCCCTACTGGGGGGGCTATAATTCACCCCTCCACTTT.

The chain carries TRBV7-2 and TRBJ2-4; possible D gene TRBD1, 6 bases. Germline V lookup: CDR1 SGHTA, CDR2 FQGNSA. The V end lost 5 bases, the J end lost 8 bases, and 16 bases lay between the germline ends. This CDR3 contains 14 residues. The CDR3 is CASSVMTGRDIQYF. The CDR3 DNA follows: TGTGCCAGCAGCGTCATGACAGGAAGGGACATTCAGTACTTC.

V usage is TRBV12-5 and J usage is TRBJ2-5; 7 bases map to TRBD1. The CDR3 loop spans 14 amino acids. Germline assignment: CDR1 LGHNT and CDR2 FRNRAP. The trim removed 6 bases at V and 5 bases at J, leaving 9 bases unmatched. This CDR3 reads CASGVQGILETQYF. The CDR3 coding sequence is TGTGCTAGTGGGGTACAGGGGATATTGGAGACCCAGTACTTC.

This chain joins TRBV28 and TRBJ1-1; maybe TRBD1 (6 bases). V was shortened by 7 bases and J by 1 base, with 16 bases between the two germline ends. The CDR3 spans 15 residues. The germline V gene has CDR1 MDHEN and CDR2 SYDVKM. The CDR3 reads CASNPRTAQNTEAFF. In DNA, the CDR3 is TGTGCCAGCAACCCTAGGACAGCTCAGAACACTGAAGCTTTCTTT.

The V gene is TRBV27, the J gene TRBJ2-7, with D tentatively TRBD1 (7 bases). Germline V gene data show CDR1 as MNHEY and CDR2 as SMNVEV (reference sequence). V lost 3 bases and J lost 3, with 12 bases in between. The CDR3 loop spans 14 amino acids. The CDR3 loop reads CASSFGQGGYEQYV. CDR3 nucleotides: TGTGCCAGCAGTTTTGGGCAGGGGGGCTACGAGCAGTACGTC.

The chain employs TRBV14 and TRBJ1-1; TRBD1 matches 8 bases. The CDR3 loop spans 14 amino acids. Germline CDR1 SGHDN, CDR2 FVKESK. The V and J ends lost 3 bases and 6 bases, in that order; junction bases with no gene match: 6. CDR3 DNA sequence: TGTGCCAGCAGCCAGGACAGGGTAAGCGCTGAAGCTTTCTTT. Translating gives CASSQDRVSAEAFF.

The chain uses TRBV19 and TRBJ1-2, with D hard to call. The CDR3 is 15 amino acids. V lost 10 bases and J lost 8, with 26 bases in between. Germline V lookup: CDR1 LNHDA, CDR2 SQIVND (reference sequence). DNA of the CDR3: TGTGCCACCACCCAGCCGACCTCAATGGGCAGGGGCTACACCTTC. Residues: CATTQPTSMGRGYTF.

This clone was seen just once. The chain carries TRBV5-1 and TRBJ2-5, with 8 positions matching TRBD1. The CDR3 consists of 14 residues. V dropped 4 bases and J dropped 5; count of bases not matched to a gene: 7. The germline CDR1 and CDR2 sequences are SGHRS and YFSETQ. The CDR3 is CASSLDRAGETQYF. CDR3 coding DNA: TGCGCCAGCAGCCTGGACAGGGCAGGCGAGACCCAGTACTTC.

V usage is TRBV5-6 and J usage is TRBJ2-7; 9 bases match TRBD1. Per germline, CDR1 SGHDT and CDR2 YYEEEE. V trimming: 5 bases; J trimming: 0 bases; junction bases outside the gene matches: 3. The CDR3 runs to 14 residues. The CDR3, as DNA: TGTGCCAGCAGAGGGACAGGGAGCTCCTACGAGCAGTACTTC. Residues: CASRGTGSSYEQYF.

V and J are TRBV5-6 and TRBJ1-2; D ambiguous. The CDR3 contains 12 residues. Trimming removed 0 bases from V and 3 bases from J, with 3 bases in between. Germline V gives CDR1 SGHDT, CDR2 YYEEEE. The CDR3 DNA follows: TGTGCCAGCAGCTTGGACTACTATGGCTACACCTTC. Its translation: CASSLDYYGYTF.

This clone was observed once. The chain recombines TRBV30 with TRBJ2-1; TRBD1 is a possible D gene (5 bases). The CDR3 covers 14 residues. Germline lookup yields CDR1 GTSNPN and CDR2 SVGIG (reference sequence). Trimming took off 3 bases at V and 8 bases at J, with 17 bases between the two ends. The CDR3 DNA is TGTGCCTGGAGCGATTTTAAGGGGTCGGATGAGCAGTTCTTC. This translates into CAWSDFKGSDEQFF.

This clone was detected once. The chain links TRBV7-2 to TRBJ2-7, with 7 positions matching TRBD1. CDR3 length: 15 amino acids. J was trimmed by 2 bases and V by 1 base; bases with no gene match: 5. Germline V gives CDR1 SGHTA, CDR2 FQGNSA. The DNA for the CDR3 is TGTGCCAGCAGCTTAGGGGGGACAGAAGCCTACGAGCAGTACTTC. Translation: CASSLGGTEAYEQYF.

This clone was counted a single time. The genes are TRBV7-6 and TRBJ2-5; 7 bases agree with TRBD2. Unmatched junction bases numbered 8, after V lost 2 bases and J lost 5 bases. The CDR3 totals 15 residues. From germline, CDR1 is SGHVS and CDR2 FNYEAQ. The CDR3 DNA is TGTGCCAGCAGCTTAATGGGAGGGAATGCGGAGACCCAGTACTTC. Protein: CASSLMGGNAETQYF.

The J gene is TRBJ1-2, the V gene TRBV18; D may be TRBD1 (5 bases). This CDR3 comprises 14 residues. Germline CDR1 reads KGHSH; CDR2 reads LQKENI. Trimming took off 6 bases at V and 7 bases at J, with 18 bases between the two ends. CDR3 DNA: TGTGCCAGCTCCCCCCGGTCCAGGGCGAGTGGCTACACCTTC. Its protein product is CASSPRSRASGYTF.

CDR3 sequence: CASSPTGSAQAFF. The DNA for the CDR3 is TGTGCCAGCAGCCCCACAGGGAGTGCACAAGCTTTCTTT. The rearrangement uses TRBV6-5 and TRBJ1-1; D is perhaps TRBD1 (6 bases). This CDR3 contains 13 residues. Germline CDR1 reads MNHEY; CDR2 reads SVGAGI. The ends were cut back, 6 bases at V and 9 bases at J, with 17 bases in the middle.

This chain joins TRBV28 and TRBJ2-7; 8 bases are a match to TRBD1. This CDR3 has 13 residues. Germline CDR1 MDHEN, CDR2 SYDVKM. The trim removed 7 bases at V and 9 bases at J, leaving 11 bases unmatched. CDR3 protein: CASTSGTGLRQYF. In DNA, the CDR3 is TGTGCCAGCACCTCCGGGACAGGTTTAAGGCAGTACTTC.

This sequence joins TRBV30 and TRBJ2-5; D is unresolved. Germline V gene data show CDR1 as GTSNPN and CDR2 as SVGIG (reference sequence). V lost 0 bases and J 11 bases, leaving 13 bases between the germline ends. The CDR3 runs 12 residues. The chain's CDR3 is CAWSVLTVGQYF. The DNA for the CDR3 is TGTGCCTGGAGTGTACTAACGGTTGGGCAGTACTTC.

This clone was counted once. The rearrangement joins TRBV29-1 to TRBJ2-3; unclear D gene. CDR3 length equals 10 residues. With 3 bases removed from V and 6 bases from J, the gap between germline ends came to 4 bases. Germline CDR1 and CDR2: SQVTM and ANQGSEA. Written as DNA, the CDR3 is TGCAGCGTTGAGGAGGATACGCAGTATTTT. It yields the protein CSVEEDTQYF.

This chain connects TRBV19 to TRBJ1-2, with D tentatively TRBD1 (5 bases). The CDR3 sequence is 11 residues long. CDR1 and CDR2 (germline): LNHDA, SQIVND (reference sequence). The V end lost 7 bases, the J end lost 8 bases, and 11 bases lay between the germline ends. The CDR3 DNA is TGTGCCAGTACTACAGGTTTGGGCTACACCTTC. Residues: CASTTGLGYTF.

The genes are TRBV4-3 and TRBJ2-1; maybe TRBD2 (6 bases). The CDR3 covers 18 residues. V was cut by 0 bases and J by 0 bases, with 15 bases left in between. Germline V gene sequence: CDR1 LGHNA, CDR2 YSLEER. In DNA, the CDR3 is TGCGCCAGCAGCCAAGACCCGCGGGGAACCAGCTCCTACAATGAGCAGTTCTTC. It specifies CASSQDPRGTSSYNEQFF.

The chain uses TRBV10-2 and TRBJ1-1; the match to TRBD1 covers 9 bases. Germline CDR1 is WSHSY and CDR2 is SAAADI. V lost 7 bases and J lost 8; bases outside the gene matches: 14. The CDR3 sequence is 15 residues long. This CDR3 is CASNPQTGGGSEAFF. The CDR3 nucleotides are TGCGCCAGCAACCCCCAGACAGGGGGAGGCTCCGAAGCTTTCTTT.

The V call is TRBV5-1, the J call TRBJ2-5; no reliable D call. CDR3 length: 14 amino acids. V dropped 0 bases and J dropped 2 bases, with 8 bases sitting between them. Per germline, CDR1 SGHRS and CDR2 YFSETQ. DNA for the CDR3: TGCGCCAGCAGCTTGGTTACCAGTCAAGAGACCCAGTACTTC. It encodes CASSLVTSQETQYF.